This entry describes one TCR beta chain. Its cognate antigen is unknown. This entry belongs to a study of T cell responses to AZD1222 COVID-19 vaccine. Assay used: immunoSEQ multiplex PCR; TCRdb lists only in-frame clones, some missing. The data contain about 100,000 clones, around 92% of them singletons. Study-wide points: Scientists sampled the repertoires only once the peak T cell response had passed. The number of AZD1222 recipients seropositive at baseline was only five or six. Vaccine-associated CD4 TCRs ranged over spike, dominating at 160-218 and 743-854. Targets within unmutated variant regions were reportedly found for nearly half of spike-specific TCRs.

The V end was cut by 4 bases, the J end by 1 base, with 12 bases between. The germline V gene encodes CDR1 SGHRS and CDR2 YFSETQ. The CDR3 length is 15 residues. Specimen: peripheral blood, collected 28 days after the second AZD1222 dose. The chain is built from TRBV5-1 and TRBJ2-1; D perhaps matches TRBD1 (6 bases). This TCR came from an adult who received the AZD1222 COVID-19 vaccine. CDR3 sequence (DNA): TGCGCCAGCAGCCCCGCAGGGACATCCTACAATGAGCAGTTCTTC. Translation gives CASSPAGTSYNEQFF. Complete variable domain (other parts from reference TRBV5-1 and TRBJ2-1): KAGVTQTPRYLIKTRGQQVTLSCSPISGHRSVSWYQQTPGQGLQFLFEYFSETQRNKGNFPGRFSGRQFSNSRSEMNVSTLELGDSALYLCASSPAGTSYNEQFFGPGTRLTVL.